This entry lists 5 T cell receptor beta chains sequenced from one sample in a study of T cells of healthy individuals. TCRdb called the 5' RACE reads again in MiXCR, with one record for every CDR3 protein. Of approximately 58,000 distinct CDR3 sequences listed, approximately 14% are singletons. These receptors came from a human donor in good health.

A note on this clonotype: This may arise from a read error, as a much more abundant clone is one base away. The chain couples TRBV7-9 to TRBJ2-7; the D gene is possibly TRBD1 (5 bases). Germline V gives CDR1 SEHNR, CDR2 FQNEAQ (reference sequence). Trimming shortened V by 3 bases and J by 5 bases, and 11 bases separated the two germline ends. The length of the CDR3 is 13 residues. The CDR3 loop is CASSFTDRNEQYF. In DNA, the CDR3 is TGTGCCAGCAGCTTTACAGACAGAAACGAGCAGTACTTC.

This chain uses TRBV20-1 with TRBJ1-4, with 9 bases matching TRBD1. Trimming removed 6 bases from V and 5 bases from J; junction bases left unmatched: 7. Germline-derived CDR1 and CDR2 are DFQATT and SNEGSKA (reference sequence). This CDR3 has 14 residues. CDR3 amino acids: CSAEVGQGNEKLFF. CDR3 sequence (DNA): TGCAGTGCCGAGGTTGGACAGGGGAATGAAAAACTGTTTTTT.

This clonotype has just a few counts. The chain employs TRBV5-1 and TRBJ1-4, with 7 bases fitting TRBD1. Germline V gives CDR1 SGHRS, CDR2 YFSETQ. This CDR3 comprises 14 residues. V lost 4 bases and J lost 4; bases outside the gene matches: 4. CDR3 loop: CASSLTGINEKLFF. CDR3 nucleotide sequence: TGCGCCAGCAGCCTGACAGGGATTAATGAAAAACTGTTTTTT.

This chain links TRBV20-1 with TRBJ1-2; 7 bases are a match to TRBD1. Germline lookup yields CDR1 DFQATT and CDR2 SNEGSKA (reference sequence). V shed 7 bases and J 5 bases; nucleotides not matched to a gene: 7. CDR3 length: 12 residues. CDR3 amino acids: CSVGGSNYGYTF. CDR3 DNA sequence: TGCAGTGTAGGGGGCTCAAATTATGGCTACACCTTC.

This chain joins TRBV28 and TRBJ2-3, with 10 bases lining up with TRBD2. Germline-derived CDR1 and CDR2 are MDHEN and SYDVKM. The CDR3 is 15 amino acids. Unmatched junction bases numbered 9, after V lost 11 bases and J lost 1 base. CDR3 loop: CAHISGTSGTDTQYF. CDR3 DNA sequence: TGTGCCCACATATCAGGGACTAGCGGCACAGATACGCAGTATTTT.